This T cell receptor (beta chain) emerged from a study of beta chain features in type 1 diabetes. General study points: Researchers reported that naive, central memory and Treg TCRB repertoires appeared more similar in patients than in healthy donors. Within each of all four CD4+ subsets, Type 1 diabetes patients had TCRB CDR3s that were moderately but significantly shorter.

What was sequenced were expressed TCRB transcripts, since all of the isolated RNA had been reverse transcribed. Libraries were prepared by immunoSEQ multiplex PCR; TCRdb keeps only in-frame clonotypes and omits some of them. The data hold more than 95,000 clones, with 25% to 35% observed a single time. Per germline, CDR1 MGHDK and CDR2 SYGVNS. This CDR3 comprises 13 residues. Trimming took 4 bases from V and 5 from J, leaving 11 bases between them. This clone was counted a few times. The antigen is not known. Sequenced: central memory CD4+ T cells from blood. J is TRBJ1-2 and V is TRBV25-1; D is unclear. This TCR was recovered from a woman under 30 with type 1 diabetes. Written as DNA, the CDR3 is TGTGCCAGCAGTGGCGGACTTTGGTATGGCTACACCTTC. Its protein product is CASSGGLWYGYTF.